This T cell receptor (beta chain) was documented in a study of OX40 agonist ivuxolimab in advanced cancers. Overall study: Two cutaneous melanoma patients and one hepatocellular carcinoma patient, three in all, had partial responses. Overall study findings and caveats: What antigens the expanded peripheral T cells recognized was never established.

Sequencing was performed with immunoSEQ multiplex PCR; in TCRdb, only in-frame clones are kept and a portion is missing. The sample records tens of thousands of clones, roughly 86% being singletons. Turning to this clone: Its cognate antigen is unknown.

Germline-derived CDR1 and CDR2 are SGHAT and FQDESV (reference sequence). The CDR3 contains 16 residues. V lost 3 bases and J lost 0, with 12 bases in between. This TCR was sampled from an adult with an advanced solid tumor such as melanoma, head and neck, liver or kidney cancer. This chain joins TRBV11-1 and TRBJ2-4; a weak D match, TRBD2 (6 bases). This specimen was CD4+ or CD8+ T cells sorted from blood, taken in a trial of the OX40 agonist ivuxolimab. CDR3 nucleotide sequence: TGTGCCAGCAGCTTGGGGTGGGGGGTAGCCAAAAACATTCAGTACTTC. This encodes CASSLGWGVAKNIQYF.